The 2 T cell receptor beta chains given below trace back to one sample, sequenced in a study of T-cell reconstitution after alpha-beta-depleted transplantation in children. TCRbeta library construction was performed incorporating unique molecular identifiers. In TCRdb, the PCR reads were re-called with MiXCR into one record per CDR3 protein. In the table there are some 200,000 distinct CDR3 sequences, about 8.2% of which are singletons. Here the sequenced sample was PBMCs, mostly from graft donor cells, taken 360 days after TCRalphabeta/CD19-depleted stem cell transplant. These receptors were taken from a male patient under 10 years old who had a stem cell transplant for acute myeloid leukemia, so the T cells may come from the graft donor.

This clonotype was found many times. The chain joins TRBV13 to TRBJ2-7, with a tentative D call TRBD1 (5 bases). Germline V lookup: CDR1 PRHDT, CDR2 FYEKMQ (reference sequence). Trimming stripped 5 bases from V and 4 bases from J, with 9 bases between. CDR3 size: 12 residues. The CDR3 region is CASSRTIYEQYF. As DNA, the CDR3 is TGTGCCAGCAGCAGGACAATTTACGAGCAGTACTTC.

The table lists this clonotype with a few counts. The CDR3 nucleotides are TGCAGCGTTGAGTTGGCAGGGTACAACATTCAGTACTTC. Translation gives CSVELAGYNIQYF. The chain carries TRBV29-1 and TRBJ2-4; TRBD1 is a possible D gene (5 bases). The CDR3 runs to 13 residues. The ends were cut back, 3 bases at V and 7 bases at J, with 13 bases in the middle. Germline V gives CDR1 SQVTM, CDR2 ANQGSEA. The full variable domain, completed using reference TRBV29-1 and TRBJ2-4, is SAVISQKPSRDICQRGTSLTIQCQVDSQVTMMFWYRQQPGQSLTLIATANQGSEATYESGFVIDKFPISRPNLTFSTLTVSNMSPEDSSIYLCSVELAGYNIQYFGAGTRLSVL.